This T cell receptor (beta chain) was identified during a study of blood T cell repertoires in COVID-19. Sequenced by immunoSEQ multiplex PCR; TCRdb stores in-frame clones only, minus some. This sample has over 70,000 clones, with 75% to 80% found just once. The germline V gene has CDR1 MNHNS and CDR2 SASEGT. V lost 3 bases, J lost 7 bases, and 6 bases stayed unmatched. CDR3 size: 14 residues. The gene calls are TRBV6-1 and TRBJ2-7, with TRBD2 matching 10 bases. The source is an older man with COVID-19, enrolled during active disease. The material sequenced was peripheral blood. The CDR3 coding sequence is TGTGCCAGCAGTGATGGTCTAGCGGGAGAAGAGCAGTACTTC. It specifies CASSDGLAGEEQYF.